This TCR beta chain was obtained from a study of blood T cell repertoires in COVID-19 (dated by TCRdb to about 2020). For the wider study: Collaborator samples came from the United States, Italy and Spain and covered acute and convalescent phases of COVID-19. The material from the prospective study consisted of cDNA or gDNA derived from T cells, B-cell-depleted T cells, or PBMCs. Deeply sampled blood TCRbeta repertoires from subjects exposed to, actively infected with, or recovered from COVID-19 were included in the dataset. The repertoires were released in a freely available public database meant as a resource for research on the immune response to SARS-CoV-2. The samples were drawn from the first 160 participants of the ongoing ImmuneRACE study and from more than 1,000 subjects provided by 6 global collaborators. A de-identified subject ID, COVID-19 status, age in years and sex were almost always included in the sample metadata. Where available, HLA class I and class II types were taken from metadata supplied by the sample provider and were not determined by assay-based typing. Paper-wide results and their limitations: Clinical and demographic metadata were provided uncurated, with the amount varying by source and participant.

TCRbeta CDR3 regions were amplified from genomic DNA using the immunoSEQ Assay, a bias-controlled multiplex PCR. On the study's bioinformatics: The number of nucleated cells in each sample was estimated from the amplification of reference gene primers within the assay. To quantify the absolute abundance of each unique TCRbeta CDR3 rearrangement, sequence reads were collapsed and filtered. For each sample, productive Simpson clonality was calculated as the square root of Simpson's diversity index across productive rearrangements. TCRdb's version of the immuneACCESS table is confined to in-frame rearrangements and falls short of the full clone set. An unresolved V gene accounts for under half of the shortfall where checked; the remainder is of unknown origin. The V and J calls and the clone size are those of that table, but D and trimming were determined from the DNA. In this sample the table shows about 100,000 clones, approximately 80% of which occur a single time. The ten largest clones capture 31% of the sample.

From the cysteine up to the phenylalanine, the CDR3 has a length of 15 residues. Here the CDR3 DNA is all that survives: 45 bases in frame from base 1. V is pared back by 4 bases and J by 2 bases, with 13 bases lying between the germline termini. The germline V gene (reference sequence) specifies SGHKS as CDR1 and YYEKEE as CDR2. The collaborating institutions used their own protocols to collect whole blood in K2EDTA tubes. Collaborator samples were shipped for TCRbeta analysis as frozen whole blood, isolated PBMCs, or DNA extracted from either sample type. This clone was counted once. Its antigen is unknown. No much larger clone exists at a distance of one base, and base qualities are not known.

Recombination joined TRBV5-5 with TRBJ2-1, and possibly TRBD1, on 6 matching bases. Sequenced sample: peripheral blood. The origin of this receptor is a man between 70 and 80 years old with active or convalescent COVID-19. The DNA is TGTGCCAGCAGCCCAGGACAGCTAACCTACAATGAGCAGTTCTTC. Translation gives CASSPGQLTYNEQFF. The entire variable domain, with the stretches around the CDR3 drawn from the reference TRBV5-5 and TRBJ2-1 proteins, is DAGVTQSPTHLIKTRGQQVTLRCSPISGHKSVSWYQQVLGQGPQFIFQYYEKEERGRGNFPDRFSARQFPNYSSELNVNALLLGDSALYLCASSPGQLTYNEQFFGPGTRLTVL.